The text below deals with one TCR beta chain. Source study methods: Estimated nucleated cell counts came from reference gene primer amplification. The data were produced by immunoSEQ multiplex PCR, yet TCRdb's version contains in-frame clones alone and is incomplete. V, J and clone size reflect that table, while D and trimming were determined from the DNA. The table records around 97,000 clones, around 87% of them present only once. This sample is part of a study of blood T cell repertoires in COVID-19. Study overall: Collection of acute and convalescent COVID-19 samples took place in the United States, Italy and Spain. The cDNA or gDNA used as material had been derived from T cells, B-cell-depleted T cells, or PBMCs.

The V gene's germline CDR1 is MRHNA and CDR2 SNTAGT. V lost 4 bases and J lost 5; bases outside the gene matches: 2. The CDR3 consists of 13 residues. Sequenced sample: peripheral blood. The chain uses TRBV6-4 and TRBJ2-3; 8 nucleotides line up with TRBD1. The sequence came from a human donor in a cohort sampled during active COVID-19. CDR3 sequence: CASSGTGKDTQYF. DNA of the CDR3: TGTGCCAGCAGTGGGACAGGGAAAGATACGCAGTATTTT.